These 11 T cell receptor beta chains were all obtained from the same sample, sequenced in a study of CD8 T cells in ankylosing spondylitis. TCRdb passed the 5' RACE reads through MiXCR, listing each CDR3 protein once. The data contain 250,000 or so distinct CDR3 sequences, 15% to 20% of them seen just once; the ten biggest clones take up roughly 34%. The sequenced sample was blood, either unsorted or a sorted T cell fraction (not recorded which). The receptor set was obtained from a male donor with ankylosing spondylitis or in good health (not recorded which).

This clonotype has more than one count but fewer than ten. V and J are TRBV29-1 and TRBJ2-7; 7 nucleotides match TRBD1. CDR1 and CDR2 (germline): SQVTM, ANQGSEA. The CDR3 length is 16 residues. V shed 0 bases, J shed 4 bases, and the junction held 12 bases outside the gene matches. The CDR3 sequence is CSVEDGSEGAKYEQYF. The DNA for the CDR3 is TGCAGCGTTGAAGATGGGAGCGAGGGGGCGAAGTACGAGCAGTACTTC.

J is TRBJ1-2 and V is TRBV29-1, with D hard to call. Looked up from germline, CDR1 is SQVTM and CDR2 is ANQGSEA. There are 13 residues in the CDR3. Deletions cut 3 bases from V and 8 bases from J, with 16 bases between. The CDR3 DNA reads TGCAGCGTTGAGGCTCCGAAGACTTGGGGCTACACCTTC. Translation: CSVEAPKTWGYTF.

The rearrangement joins TRBV20-1 to TRBJ2-1; 9 positions agree with TRBD2. V lost 1 base to trimming and J lost 2 bases; unmatched junction nucleotides: 18. The CDR3 contains 20 residues. Germline CDR1 and CDR2: DFQATT and SNEGSKA (reference sequence). Written as DNA, the CDR3 is TGCAGTGCTAGAGTTTGGGCCGGCGGGAGGGCCTCCGTTACCTACAATGAGCAGTTCTTC. Its protein is CSARVWAGGRASVTYNEQFF.

Only a few counts were recorded for this clonotype. This chain uses TRBV11-2 with TRBJ2-7; 7 nucleotides match TRBD2. Looked up from germline, CDR1 is SGHAT and CDR2 is FQNNGV. V shed 1 base and J 5 bases; nucleotides not matched to a gene: 8. This CDR3 comprises 15 residues. CDR3 DNA sequence: TGTGCCAGCAGCTTAGGAGGCGGGGGAAGGGACGAGCAGTACTTC. As protein: CASSLGGGGRDEQYF.

This rearrangement joins TRBV7-9 to TRBJ2-7; tentative D call: TRBD2 (5 bases). The CDR3 runs 11 residues. V lost 5 bases to trimming and J lost 7 bases, with 9 bases between them. Germline V gene lookup returns CDR1 SEHNR and CDR2 FQNEAQ (reference sequence). The CDR3 region has the DNA TGTGCCAGCAGCCTGGACTGGGAGCAGTACTTC. This encodes CASSLDWEQYF.

A few counts support this clonotype. The rearrangement links TRBV20-1 to TRBJ2-7, with D tentatively TRBD1 or TRBD2 (5 bases each). The CDR3 covers 16 residues. Germline CDR1 and CDR2: DFQATT and SNEGSKA (reference sequence). The ends were cut back, 2 bases at V and 6 bases at J, with 23 bases in the middle. CDR3 loop: CSARLIGDPVGGEQYF. The CDR3 nucleotides are TGCAGTGCTAGACTCATAGGGGACCCGGTTGGAGGCGAGCAGTACTTC.

This clonotype was counted a few times. The chain couples TRBV20-1 to TRBJ1-1, with D uncertain. Deletions cut 6 bases from V and 9 bases from J, with 14 bases between. The CDR3 is 11 amino acids. In germline, CDR1 is DFQATT, CDR2 SNEGSKA (reference sequence). Here the CDR3 reads CSADVPGKAFF. CDR3 DNA: TGCAGTGCAGATGTACCTGGGAAAGCTTTCTTT.

The V gene is TRBV2, the J gene TRBJ2-7; 7 bases match TRBD2. The J segment lost 4 bases and the V segment lost 3 bases, leaving 9 bases of the junction unmatched. The CDR3 has 15 residues. CDR1 is SNHLY, CDR2 FYNNEI, per germline. CDR3 sequence: CASSDARTRMYEQYF. CDR3 DNA: TGTGCCAGCAGTGATGCTAGGACTAGAATGTACGAGCAGTACTTC.

This clonotype was counted only a few times. The rearrangement joins TRBV6-1 to TRBJ2-7, with 10 bases aligning to TRBD2. The germline CDR1 and CDR2 sequences are MNHNS and SASEGT. The CDR3 is 15 residues long. The J segment lost 2 bases and the V segment lost 4 bases, leaving 5 bases of the junction unmatched. CDR3 region: CASSVLAGETYEQYF. The CDR3 DNA follows: TGTGCCAGCAGTGTTCTAGCGGGAGAGACCTACGAGCAGTACTTC.

This sequence joins TRBV29-1 and TRBJ2-7; D call uncertain. Trimming pared 5 bases from V and 2 bases from J, leaving 22 bases between. There are 16 residues in the CDR3. CDR1 and CDR2 from the germline V gene are SQVTM and ANQGSEA. Here the CDR3 DNA reads TGCAGCGTTTTGGGTCCGGACCCACTACGGACCTACGAGCAGTACTTC. Protein: CSVLGPDPLRTYEQYF.

The V call is TRBV7-2, the J call TRBJ2-3; 9 nucleotides line up with TRBD2. This CDR3 region has 18 residues. CDR1 is SGHTA, CDR2 FQGNSA, per germline. Trimming at V came to 3 bases and at J to 1 base, leaving 11 bases not matched to a gene. CDR3 nucleotides: TGTGCCAGCAGCTTTACGCTAGCGGGACCCAGGGGCACAGATACGCAGTATTTT. Amino acid sequence: CASSFTLAGPRGTDTQYF.